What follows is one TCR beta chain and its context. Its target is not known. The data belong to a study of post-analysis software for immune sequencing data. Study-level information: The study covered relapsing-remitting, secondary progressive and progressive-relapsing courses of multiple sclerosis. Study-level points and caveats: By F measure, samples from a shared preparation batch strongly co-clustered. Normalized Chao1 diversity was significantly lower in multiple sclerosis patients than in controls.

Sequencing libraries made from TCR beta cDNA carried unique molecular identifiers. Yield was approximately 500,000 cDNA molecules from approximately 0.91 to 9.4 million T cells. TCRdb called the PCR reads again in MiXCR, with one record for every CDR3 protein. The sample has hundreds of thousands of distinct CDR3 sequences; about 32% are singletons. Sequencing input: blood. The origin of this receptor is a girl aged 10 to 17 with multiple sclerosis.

The CDR3 coding sequence is TGTGCCACCGGATGGCAGAACACTGAAGCTTTCTTT. Translated: CATGWQNTEAFF. The chain carries TRBV10-3 and TRBJ1-1; D remains unclear. This CDR3 contains 12 residues. CDR1 and CDR2 (germline): ENHRY, SYGVKD. V was shortened by 10 bases and J by 1 base, with 10 bases between the two germline ends.